The 20 T cell receptor beta chains given below trace back to one sample, sequenced in a study of beta chain features in type 1 diabetes. Every bit of the isolated RNA underwent reverse transcription, so sequencing read expressed TCRB transcripts. Sequenced by immunoSEQ multiplex PCR; TCRdb stores in-frame clones only, minus some. The table includes under 500,000 clones, about 30% detected once. Sequencing was performed on naive CD4+ T cells from blood. The receptors come from a man between 18 and 29 years old in good health.

The chain couples TRBV27 to TRBJ2-7; no clear D. V lost 4 bases and J lost 4, with 11 bases in between. The length of the CDR3 is 13 residues. Germline V lookup: CDR1 MNHEY, CDR2 SMNVEV (reference sequence). As DNA, the CDR3 is TGTGCCAGCAGTTCCAGGCTGAGGTACGAGCAGTACTTC. This codes for CASSSRLRYEQYF.

The gene calls are TRBV9 and TRBJ2-1, with no clear D. The CDR3 runs to 14 residues. CDR1 SGDLS and CDR2 YYNGEE come from the germline V gene. The V end was cut by 0 bases, the J end by 12 bases, with 16 bases between. The CDR3 sequence: CASSVDLAVAGQFF. Written as DNA, the CDR3 is TGTGCCAGCAGCGTAGATTTGGCCGTGGCTGGGCAGTTCTTC.

J is TRBJ2-7 and V is TRBV7-9; TRBD1 might be the D (5 bases). The CDR3 runs 14 residues. V gave up 3 bases and J gave up 7 bases, with 16 bases separating them. CDR1 is SEHNR and CDR2 is FQNEAQ in the germline V gene (reference sequence). The CDR3 DNA is TGTGCCAGCAGCTTTAGTCCAGGGTTTAGGGAGCAGTACTTC. Translation gives CASSFSPGFREQYF.

This clone has just a few counts. The chain carries TRBV7-9 and TRBJ1-1; TRBD1 agrees at 8 bases. Germline trimming cut 3 bases from V and 3 bases from J; bases unmatched to any gene: 6. This CDR3 spans 15 amino acids. CDR1 is SEHNR, CDR2 FQNEAQ, per germline (reference sequence). CDR3 nucleotides: TGTGCCAGCAGCTTTTGGGACAGGAGGGACACTGAAGCTTTCTTT. Its protein product is CASSFWDRRDTEAFF.

The sample holds a few counts of this clone. The rearrangement joins TRBV28 to TRBJ2-4; 8 nucleotides agree with TRBD2. Unmatched junction bases numbered 6, after V lost 8 bases and J lost 0 bases. The CDR3 runs to 15 residues. Germline V gene lookup returns CDR1 MDHEN and CDR2 SYDVKM. The CDR3 here is CASLTSGVAKNIQYF. For the CDR3, the DNA is TGTGCCAGCCTCACTAGCGGAGTAGCCAAAAACATTCAGTACTTC.

Concerning this clone: The sample carries other DNA sequences with the same CDR3. Here the CDR3 DNA reads TGCGCCAGCAGCCCGGGACTAGCGACCTACAATGAGCAGTTCTTC. Translation: CASSPGLATYNEQFF. V and J are TRBV5-1 and TRBJ2-1, with 10 bases lining up with TRBD2. There are 15 residues in the CDR3. V was pared by 4 bases and J by 2 bases, with 3 bases of the junction left unmatched. Germline V gene sequence: CDR1 SGHRS, CDR2 YFSETQ.

This clone was detected once. This rearrangement joins TRBV6-5 to TRBJ2-5; tentative D call: TRBD1 (7 bases). Trimming cost V 2 bases and J 1 base, with 11 bases left between them. The CDR3 contains 15 residues. Germline V gene lookup returns CDR1 MNHEY and CDR2 SVGAGI. CDR3 region: CASSYRQGGQETQYF. The CDR3 region has the DNA TGTGCCAGCAGTTACAGACAGGGAGGCCAAGAGACCCAGTACTTC.

The V and J genes are TRBV6-5 and TRBJ2-5; 7 bases are a match to TRBD1. The V and J ends lost 6 bases and 1 base, in that order; junction bases with no gene match: 5. Germline assignment: CDR1 MNHEY and CDR2 SVGAGI. This CDR3 region has 14 residues. This chain's CDR3 is CASRPQGRQETQYF. The CDR3 DNA follows: TGTGCCAGCAGACCACAGGGGCGCCAAGAGACCCAGTACTTC.

J is TRBJ2-3 and V is TRBV7-2, with a possible D match to TRBD1 (5 bases). Per the germline V gene, CDR1 is SGHTA and CDR2 is FQGNSA. Trimming cost V 2 bases and J 0 bases, with 12 bases left between them. The CDR3 has 16 residues. This CDR3 is CASSLWGVTSTDTQYF. CDR3 nucleotides: TGTGCCAGCAGCTTATGGGGCGTTACTAGCACAGATACGCAGTATTTT.

The chain employs TRBV6-5 and TRBJ2-7; 7 nucleotides line up with TRBD2. The length of the CDR3 is 15 residues. Germline trimming cut 7 bases from V and 2 bases from J; bases unmatched to any gene: 11. In germline, CDR1 is MNHEY, CDR2 SVGAGI. CDR3 loop: CASKVGGLGTYEQYF. The CDR3 nucleotides are TGTGCCAGCAAAGTAGGCGGACTAGGGACCTACGAGCAGTACTTC.

The chain combines TRBV29-1 with TRBJ2-7; D unclear. Germline V gene sequence: CDR1 SQVTM, CDR2 ANQGSEA. V was pared by 4 bases and J by 1 base, with 11 bases between. CDR3 length equals 13 residues. The CDR3 DNA is TGCAGCGTTGGGGGTAGTCCATCCTACGAGCAGTACTTC. This codes for CSVGGSPSYEQYF.

The chain carries TRBV4-2 and TRBJ2-1; TRBD2 aligns across 11 bases. Trimming removed 3 bases from V and 5 bases from J; junction bases left unmatched: 6. Germline CDR1 LGHNA, CDR2 YNFKEQ. The CDR3 covers 16 residues. CDR3 nucleotide sequence: TGTGCCAGCAGCCATGATGGACTAGCGGGTGACAATGAGCAGTTCTTC. Translation: CASSHDGLAGDNEQFF.

This clone appeared a few times. The junction and the germline gene differ at one end; a read error may be behind it. The rearrangement joins TRBV11-3 to TRBJ2-3; D gene ambiguous. The CDR3 loop spans 14 amino acids. Germline CDR1 is SGHNT and CDR2 is YENEEA. CDR3 nucleotides: TGTGCCAGCAGTTTAGCTTCTACCACAGATACGCAGTATTTT. Its protein is CASSLASTTDTQYF.

J is TRBJ1-4 and V is TRBV30, with 7 bases identical to TRBD1. Germline assignment: CDR1 GTSNPN and CDR2 SVGIG (reference sequence). The CDR3 runs 12 residues. The V and J ends lost 3 bases and 8 bases, in that order; junction bases with no gene match: 3. CDR3 nucleotides: TGTGCCTGGAGCGGGGACAGAGAAAAACTGTTTTTT. It is translated as CAWSGDREKLFF.

The chain carries TRBV27 and TRBJ2-3; D unclear. The CDR3 covers 12 residues. The germline V and J ends were trimmed by 3 bases and 9 bases, with 10 bases remaining between them. Looked up from germline, CDR1 is MNHEY and CDR2 is SMNVEV (reference sequence). The CDR3 DNA sequence: TGTGCCAGCAGTTTTCGTGGGCAGACGCAGTATTTT. Its protein product is CASSFRGQTQYF.

The chain links TRBV30 to TRBJ2-2; 8 nucleotides agree with TRBD1. V lost 4 bases and J lost 4; bases outside the gene matches: 5. The CDR3 covers 14 residues. The germline V gene has CDR1 GTSNPN and CDR2 SVGIG (reference sequence). CDR3: CAWTDRETTGELFF. CDR3 sequence (DNA): TGTGCCTGGACGGACAGGGAAACCACCGGGGAGCTGTTTTTT.

The V gene is TRBV9, the J gene TRBJ2-1; 12 positions match TRBD2. The CDR3 contains 18 residues. Germline assignment: CDR1 SGDLS and CDR2 YYNGEE. V shed 1 base and J 7 bases; nucleotides not matched to a gene: 12. CDR3 nucleotide sequence: TGTGCCAGCAGCGTATTGTCTAGCGGGAGGGCCCACACGAATGAGCAGTTCTTC. Its translation: CASSVLSSGRAHTNEQFF. Variable domain in full (rest from reference TRBV9 and TRBJ2-1): DSGVTQTPKHLITATGQRVTLRCSPRSGDLSVYWYQQSLDQGLQFLIQYYNGEERAKGNILERFSAQQFPDLHSELNLSSLELGDSALYFCASSVLSSGRAHTNEQFFGPGTRLTVL.

This clone was recorded a few times. The chain employs TRBV4-1 and TRBJ2-3, with 8 bases matching TRBD2. The CDR3 spans 16 residues. Germline-derived CDR1 and CDR2 are MGHRA and YSYEKL. Germline trimming cut 0 bases from V and 0 bases from J; bases unmatched to any gene: 2. CDR3 DNA sequence: TGCGCCAGCAGCCAAGAACTAGCGGCTAGCACAGATACGCAGTATTTT. Its translation is CASSQELAASTDTQYF.

For this clone: This sequence may be a read error, since a much larger clone differs from it by one base. Different DNA sequences within this sample yield the same CDR3. The gene calls are TRBV6-6 and TRBJ2-7; perhaps TRBD2 as D (5 bases). Per the germline V gene, CDR1 is MNHNY and CDR2 is SVGAGI (reference sequence). This CDR3 spans 12 amino acids. V gave up 5 bases and J gave up 0 bases, with 5 bases separating them. This CDR3 reads CASSGSSYEQYF. The CDR3 coding sequence is TGTGCCAGCAGTGGGAGCTCCTACGAGCAGTACTTC.

CDR3 region: CASSPDRERGYTF. The CDR3 DNA reads TGTGCCAGCAGCCCTGACAGGGAACGTGGCTACACCTTC. The chain combines TRBV6-5 with TRBJ1-2; 7 nucleotides align to TRBD1. The ends lost 6 bases at V and 7 bases at J; junction bases unmatched: 8. The CDR3 is made up of 13 amino acids. Germline V lookup: CDR1 MNHEY, CDR2 SVGAGI.